The 28 T cell receptor beta chains below were found in one sample sequenced in a study of control samples from healthy donors and cancer patients. The table came from immunoSEQ multiplex PCR; TCRdb's copy has only in-frame clones and leaves some out. Here the sample spans roughly 30,000 clones, approximately 87% being singletons. What was sequenced was PBMCs. Source of these receptors: a woman aged 40 to 50 with lung cancer.

The chain couples TRBV12-3 or TRBV12-4 to TRBJ1-5, with a possible D match to TRBD1 (6 bases). The CDR3 length is 13 residues. The V end lost 6 bases, the J end lost 7 bases, and 13 bases lay between the germline ends. In nucleotides, the CDR3 is TGTGCCAGCAGCCCACAGGGTGAACAGCCCCAGCATTTT. Translation gives CASSPQGEQPQHF.

This chain connects TRBV3-1 (or the pseudogene TRBV3-2) to TRBJ1-1; D remains unclear. The CDR3 consists of 16 residues. Germline CDR1 and CDR2: LGHDT and YNNKEL (reference sequence). Between the trimmed V and J ends, which lost 2 bases and 1 base, there was a span of 14 bases. The CDR3 protein is CASSQSLGFGNTEAFF. The CDR3 nucleotides are TGTGCCAGCAGCCAATCCTTAGGGTTTGGGAACACTGAAGCTTTCTTT.

The CDR3 DNA is TGCGCCAGCAGCCCTGACTTCTATGGCTACACCTTC. This gives the protein CASSPDFYGYTF. The chain has TRBV5-1 and TRBJ1-2; unclear D gene. With 4 bases removed from V and 4 bases from J, the gap between germline ends came to 8 bases. The length of the CDR3 is 12 residues. From germline, CDR1 is SGHRS and CDR2 YFSETQ.

V is TRBV7-3 and J is TRBJ1-1; D is unclear. The ends were cut back, 0 bases at V and 1 base at J, with 3 bases in the middle. Germline V gene lookup returns CDR1 SGHTA and CDR2 FQGTGA. The CDR3 has 13 residues. The CDR3 region is CASSLTENTEAFF. The CDR3 region has the DNA TGTGCCAGCAGCTTAACTGAGAACACTGAAGCTTTCTTT.

CDR3 region: CASRRGGQLYEQYF. CDR3 sequence (DNA): TGTGCCAGCAGACGAGGGGGACAGCTATACGAGCAGTACTTC. The gene calls are TRBV5-6 and TRBJ2-7; TRBD1 matches at 7 bases. The junction had 9 bases not matched to a gene; V was cut back by 5 bases and J by 4 bases. The V gene's germline CDR1 is SGHDT and CDR2 YYEEEE. The CDR3 is 14 residues long.

V usage is TRBV4-1 and J usage is TRBJ2-3, with 8 nucleotides matching TRBD2. This CDR3 comprises 15 residues. Per germline, CDR1 MGHRA and CDR2 YSYEKL. Trimming at V came to 4 bases and at J to 2 bases, leaving 5 bases not matched to a gene. The CDR3 DNA sequence: TGCGCCAGCAGCCTTATAGCGGGGCTCACAGATACGCAGTATTTT. Translating it yields CASSLIAGLTDTQYF.

The chain couples TRBV28 to TRBJ2-7; no definite D call. The length of the CDR3 is 11 residues. Per the germline V gene, CDR1 is MDHEN and CDR2 is SYDVKM. V was pared by 6 bases and J by 2 bases, with 5 bases between. CDR3: CASSPAYEQYF. CDR3 DNA sequence: TGTGCCAGCAGCCCCGCCTACGAGCAGTACTTC. The whole variable domain, filled in from reference TRBV28 and TRBJ2-7, reads DVKVTQSSRYLVKRTGEKVFLECVQDMDHENMFWYRQDPGLGLRLIYFSYDVKMKEKGDIPEGYSVSREKKERFSLILESASTNQTSMYLCASSPAYEQYFGPGTRLTVT.

This chain joins TRBV7-2 and TRBJ1-2; D is unresolved. V was trimmed by 2 bases and J by 5 bases, leaving 9 bases between them. This CDR3 region has 13 residues. Germline V gene data show CDR1 as SGHTA and CDR2 as FQGNSA. The CDR3 sequence is CASSLPAIYGYTF. CDR3 DNA sequence: TGTGCCAGCAGCTTACCAGCGATATATGGCTACACCTTC.

As concerns this clone: Sequence at one end of the junction differs from germline and may be a read error. Distinct nucleotide sequences in the sample also encode this CDR3. The chain combines TRBV9 with TRBJ2-1; D is perhaps TRBD1 (6 bases). Germline assignment: CDR1 SGDLS and CDR2 YYNGEE. The CDR3 contains 13 residues. This chain's CDR3 is CASSVDRYNEQFF. The CDR3 DNA is TGCGCCAGCAGCGTCGACAGGTACAATGAGCAGTTCTTC.

The CDR3 loop is CASSQLFGETQYF. The DNA for the CDR3 is TGTGCCAGCAGCCAATTGTTCGGAGAGACCCAGTACTTC. This chain uses TRBV3-1 (or the pseudogene TRBV3-2) with TRBJ2-5; D call uncertain. The V gene lost 2 bases and the J gene lost 4 bases, with 8 bases spanning the gap. The germline V gene has CDR1 LGHDT and CDR2 YNNKEL (reference sequence). This CDR3 region has 13 residues.

This chain connects TRBV19 to TRBJ2-7, with no clear D. Germline V gene sequence: CDR1 LNHDA, CDR2 SQIVND (reference sequence). V was trimmed by 3 bases and J by 1 base, leaving 10 bases between them. CDR3 length: 14 residues. This CDR3 reads CASSILGGSYEQYF. CDR3 nucleotides: TGTGCCAGTAGTATTTTGGGCGGATCCTACGAGCAGTACTTC.

In its sample, this clone was seen once. This rearrangement joins TRBV5-6 to TRBJ2-7; TRBD1 matches 9 bases. CDR3 length equals 14 residues. The J segment lost 3 bases and the V segment lost 4 bases, leaving 5 bases of the junction unmatched. CDR1 is SGHDT, CDR2 YYEEEE, per germline. The CDR3 sequence: CASSAGTGIYEQYF. DNA for the CDR3: TGTGCCAGCAGCGCCGGGACAGGGATCTACGAGCAGTACTTC.

The chain is built from TRBV19 and TRBJ1-5; D not resolved. The CDR3 runs to 13 residues. The V end lost 7 bases, the J end lost 1 base, and 8 bases lay between the germline ends. Germline lookup yields CDR1 LNHDA and CDR2 SQIVND (reference sequence). The CDR3 nucleotides are TGTGCCAGTACGTCTGGGAGCAATCAGCCCCAGCATTTT. Its translation is CASTSGSNQPQHF.

V usage is TRBV19 and J usage is TRBJ1-1; TRBD1 is a possible D gene (5 bases). The CDR3 loop spans 14 amino acids. CDR1 and CDR2 from the germline V gene are LNHDA and SQIVND (reference sequence). V was trimmed by 6 bases and J by 5 bases, leaving 16 bases between them. In DNA, the CDR3 is TGTGCCAGTAGAACTGCAGGGTTTGGGACTGAAGCTTTCTTT. Translating it yields CASRTAGFGTEAFF.

Here the CDR3 DNA reads TGTGCCAGCAGCTTTCAGGGCTACGAGCAGTACTTC. It translates to CASSFQGYEQYF. The chain is built from TRBV11-3 and TRBJ2-7; a possible D gene is TRBD1 (5 bases). The CDR3 is 12 amino acids. Trimming pared 3 bases from V and 3 bases from J, leaving 6 bases between. Germline V gene sequence: CDR1 SGHNT, CDR2 YENEEA.

The rearrangement joins TRBV7-8 to TRBJ1-2; D remains unclear. Germline loops: CDR1 SGHVS, CDR2 FQNEAQ. CDR3 length equals 13 residues. Trimming took off 5 bases at V and 4 bases at J, with 11 bases between the two ends. CDR3 sequence: CASSPGAFYGYTF. CDR3 sequence (DNA): TGTGCCAGCAGCCCCGGCGCTTTCTATGGCTACACCTTC.

This clone was counted between two and nine times. The rearrangement links TRBV5-1 to TRBJ2-7, with TRBD2 matching over 7 bases. V dropped 1 base and J dropped 5; count of bases not matched to a gene: 6. Germline CDR1 reads SGHRS; CDR2 reads YFSETQ. This CDR3 has 14 amino acids. The CDR3 coding sequence is TGCGCCAGCAGCTTGTTGCAGGGAGGGGACGAGCAGTACTTC. Translation gives CASSLLQGGDEQYF.

This chain joins TRBV6-5 and TRBJ2-3; 8 bases align to TRBD2. This CDR3 region has 14 residues. After removal of 11 bases from V and 4 bases from J, the junction contained 11 bases not matched to a gene. Germline V lookup: CDR1 MNHEY, CDR2 SVGAGI. The DNA of the CDR3 is TGTGCCGGCGTTGGGGCGGGGGGCCCAGATACGCAGTATTTT. Translated, it gives CAGVGAGGPDTQYF.

The chain carries TRBV11-1 and TRBJ2-1; no reliable D call. Trimming took 5 bases from V and 0 from J, leaving 8 bases between them. CDR3 size: 14 residues. Germline values: CDR1 SGHAT, CDR2 FQDESV (reference sequence). The CDR3 DNA reads as TGTGCCAGCAGCCCCGGGTACTCCTACAATGAGCAGTTCTTC. Protein: CASSPGYSYNEQFF.

The chain carries TRBV6-5 and TRBJ1-2; perhaps TRBD1 as D (5 bases). Deletions cut 6 bases from V and 4 bases from J, with 15 bases between. The CDR3 contains 14 residues. Germline values: CDR1 MNHEY, CDR2 SVGAGI. CDR3 amino acids: CASRDFGTGYGYTF. In DNA form, the CDR3 reads TGTGCCAGCAGGGATTTTGGGACGGGCTATGGCTACACCTTC.

The gene calls are TRBV7-9 and TRBJ2-7; TRBD2 matches 9 bases. Trimming at V came to 0 bases and at J to 2 bases, leaving 2 bases not matched to a gene. CDR1 and CDR2 (germline): SEHNR, FQNEAQ (reference sequence). CDR3 length equals 15 residues. As DNA, the CDR3 is TGTGCCAGCAGCTTAGCTAGCGGGGGTGCCTACGAGCAGTACTTC. Protein sequence: CASSLASGGAYEQYF.

The chain carries TRBV5-1 and TRBJ2-2; 7 nucleotides line up with TRBD1. Per the germline V gene, CDR1 is SGHRS and CDR2 is YFSETQ. The junction had 6 bases not matched to a gene; V was cut back by 2 bases and J by 8 bases. The CDR3 extends over 14 amino acids. CDR3 DNA: TGCGCCAGCAGCTTCGACAGGGTAGTGGGGGAGCTGTTTTTT. It translates to CASSFDRVVGELFF.

CDR3 DNA: TGTGCCAGCAGCCAAGATCCGCGGGGGGGCTACAATGAGCAGTTCTTC. Protein sequence: CASSQDPRGGYNEQFF. This chain uses TRBV4-2 with TRBJ2-1; 9 positions agree with TRBD2. With 0 bases clipped from V and 3 bases from J, the junction kept 3 bases outside the gene matches. The CDR3 is 16 residues long. CDR1 is LGHNA and CDR2 is YNFKEQ in the germline V gene.

The chain couples TRBV6-6 to TRBJ2-1; 9 bases line up with TRBD2. The CDR3 spans 16 residues. Trimming removed 0 bases from V and 4 bases from J; junction bases left unmatched: 4. The V gene's germline CDR1 is MNHNY and CDR2 SVGAGI (reference sequence). CDR3 nucleotides: TGTGCCAGCAGTTACTCAGGCGGGGGGGGATACAATGAGCAGTTCTTC. Its translation: CASSYSGGGGYNEQFF.

This sequence joins TRBV6-4 and TRBJ2-1, with TRBD2 matching 8 bases. The CDR3 contains 15 residues. Germline lookup yields CDR1 MRHNA and CDR2 SNTAGT. V was pared by 1 base and J by 5 bases, with 4 bases of the junction left unmatched. This CDR3 is CASSDLTSANNEQFF. The DNA of the CDR3 is TGTGCCAGCAGTGACTTGACTAGCGCTAACAATGAGCAGTTCTTC.

This clone was recorded only once. This chain connects TRBV19 to TRBJ1-5; no clear D. CDR1 and CDR2 from the germline V gene are LNHDA and SQIVND (reference sequence). V lost 3 bases, J lost 2 bases, and 11 bases lay in between. This CDR3 has 15 residues. CDR3 in DNA: TGTGCCAGTAGTATGCATGGCCAGGGCAATCAGCCCCAGCATTTT. As protein: CASSMHGQGNQPQHF.

The V call is TRBV19, the J call TRBJ1-6; D is possibly TRBD1 (6 bases). V was trimmed by 3 bases and J by 7 bases, leaving 13 bases between them. In germline, CDR1 is LNHDA, CDR2 SQIVND (reference sequence). This CDR3 is built from 15 residues. In DNA form, the CDR3 reads TGTGCCAGTAGTATCCGGACAGTCCAGAATTCACCCCTCCACTTT. Residues: CASSIRTVQNSPLHF.

The rearrangement uses TRBV30 and TRBJ1-4; D remains unclear. The germline V gene encodes CDR1 GTSNPN and CDR2 SVGIG (reference sequence). The V end lost 8 bases, the J end lost 6 bases, and 22 bases lay between the germline ends. The CDR3 is 15 residues long. The DNA of the CDR3 is TGTGCCCTAAGCTCCCCGGGTCCCTGGGATGAAAAACTGTTTTTT. Residues: CALSSPGPWDEKLFF.